The rows below give T cell receptor beta chains drawn from one sample of a study of post-analysis software for immune sequencing data. Using its own MiXCR run on the PCR reads, TCRdb lists one record per CDR3 protein. This sample has some 370,000 distinct CDR3 sequences, with around a third found just once. Sequencing was performed on blood. These receptor sequences come from a girl aged 5 to 17 with multiple sclerosis. CDR3s include the opening cysteine and the closing phenylalanine or tryptophan. Each record gives: V gene, D gene, J gene, clone size, CDR3 DNA, CDR3 protein. D genes are given only for firm matches. Clone size is shown for a subset of rows, as once, few, many or a class of expanded clone.

TRBV27	.	TRBJ2-7	.	TGTGCCAGCAGTCGAGGACAGGGAGGGTACGAGCAGTACTTC	CASSRGQGGYEQYF
TRBV4-1	TRBD1	TRBJ1-2	.	TGCGCCAGCAGCCCAGAGGGGACAGGTATAAACTATGGCTACACCTTC	CASSPEGTGINYGYTF
TRBV3-1	.	TRBJ2-1	few	TGTGCCAGCAGCCAAGGGAAATCCCACAGCTCCTACAATGAGCAGTTCTTC	CASSQGKSHSSYNEQFF
TRBV25-1	TRBD1	TRBJ1-6	few	TGTGCCAGCAGTGATTCTCGACAGGGGGCTTCACCCCTCCACTTT	CASSDSRQGASPLHF
TRBV6-5	.	TRBJ2-7	.	TGTGCCAGCAGCCTCGGTTTCCTCTACGAGCAGTACTTC	CASSLGFLYEQYF
TRBV5-1	.	TRBJ2-1	.	TGCGCCAGCAGCTTGGAGGGACTCGAGCAGTTCTTC	CASSLEGLEQFF
TRBV7-2	.	TRBJ2-5	.	TGTGCCAGCAGCTCCCTGGCCCAAGAGACCCAGTACTTC	CASSSLAQETQYF
TRBV9	TRBD1	TRBJ2-7	.	TGTGCCAGCAGCGTTCGAAGTTCGGCAGGGCGAATGGAGAGGGGGCCTTACGAGCAGTACTTC	CASSVRSSAGRMERGPYEQYF
TRBV29-1	.	TRBJ2-3	few	TGCAGCGTTGGGGGGGCCGGAGATACGCAGTATTTT	CSVGGAGDTQYF
TRBV5-1	.	TRBJ2-5	few	TGCGCCAGCAGCAACCCCGTGGGGGAGGAGACCCAGTACTTC	CASSNPVGEETQYF
TRBV12-3/TRBV12-4	TRBD1	TRBJ2-3	few	TGTGCCAGCAGTCGACAGGGAAAGACGACGCAGTATTTT	CASSRQGKTTQYF
TRBV10-3	.	TRBJ2-3	.	TGTGCCATCAGTGAGCGGGACCGCACAGATACGCAGTATTTT	CAISERDRTDTQYF
TRBV15	.	TRBJ2-7	few	TGTGCCACCAGCAGAGATCAGGGGTCCTACGAGCAGTACTTC	CATSRDQGSYEQYF
TRBV6-6	.	TRBJ2-5	.	TGTGCCAGCAGCAAGACGCTCGAGACCCAGTACTTC	CASSKTLETQYF
TRBV20-1	.	TRBJ2-7	.	TGCAGTGCTACCCCAGCGAGGGGTCTCTCCTACGAGCAGTACTTC	CSATPARGLSYEQYF
TRBV3-1	.	TRBJ1-5	.	TGTGCCAGCAGCCAACGGGGGCAGAGCAATCAGCCCCAGCATTTT	CASSQRGQSNQPQHF
TRBV3-1	.	TRBJ2-2	few	TGTGCCAGCAGCTCGGTGGGACAAAACACCGGGGAGCTGTTTTTT	CASSSVGQNTGELFF
TRBV7-6	.	TRBJ2-7	.	TGTGCCAGCAGCTCCTCCTACAAAGGGGGGCTCTCCTACGAGCAGTACTTC	CASSSSYKGGLSYEQYF
TRBV28	.	TRBJ2-2	.	TGTGCCAGCAGTCCACTGACAAGGGCCGGGGAGCTGTTTTTT	CASSPLTRAGELFF
TRBV12-3/TRBV12-4	.	TRBJ1-4	.	TGTGCCAGCCGTCGAGCAGGGGAAAGTCCGGGGGAACTGTTTTTT	CASRRAGESPGELFF
TRBV5-1	.	TRBJ2-4	.	TGCGCCAGCAGCGCCCCGGCAGAGGGGGAAAGCAACATTCAGTACTTC	CASSAPAEGESNIQYF
TRBV2	TRBD1	TRBJ2-3	many	TGTGCCAGCAGTAAGACAGGGGGCACAGATACGCAGTATTTT	CASSKTGGTDTQYF
TRBV6-5	.	TRBJ2-7	.	TGTGCCAGCAGTTACGCCCGGGACACCTACGAGCAGTACTTC	CASSYARDTYEQYF
TRBV20-1	.	TRBJ2-7	.	TGCAGTGCTCTGGGCGGGACCGAGACCTACGAGCAGTACTTC	CSALGGTETYEQYF
TRBV7-9	.	TRBJ1-6	.	TGTGCCAGCAGCTTGGGGCTGTATAATTCACCCCTCCACTTT	CASSLGLYNSPLHF
TRBV5-6	.	TRBJ1-2	.	TGTGCCAGCAGCTTAATCGGGGCAGCCAGCTACACCTTC	CASSLIGAASYTF
TRBV29-1	TRBD2	TRBJ2-1	.	TGCAGCGTTAGCGGGGGATACAATGAGCAATTCTTC	CSVSGGYNEQFF
TRBV29-1	.	TRBJ2-7	.	TGCAGCGTCATAAGTCGGGGGGCGCGTGGCGAGCAGTACTTC	CSVISRGARGEQYF